The clone carrying this T cell receptor (beta chain) showed up many times. What it binds is unknown. The data belong to a study of T cell repertoires in cytomegalovirus infection. The wider study: Public TCR beta signature analysis indicated the presence of both CMV infection and matching HLA type.

The study's findings and limits: HLA-C-restricted, CMV-specific TCR beta clonotypes were dominant ex vivo.

CDR3 length: 15 amino acids. The germline V and J ends were trimmed by 3 bases and 1 base, with 12 bases remaining between them. Germline V gene lookup returns CDR1 SEHNR and CDR2 FQNEAQ (reference sequence). TCRdb reanalysed the reads using MiXCR and keeps one entry per CDR3 protein. The sample records around 530,000 distinct CDR3 sequences, 16% being singletons. Sequenced: CD8+ T cells from PBMCs. This clonotype was sampled from a human donor in good health (CMV status not recorded). Some clones in this sample may be carry-over from other donors' samples. This sequence joins TRBV7-9 and TRBJ1-1, with no clear D. In DNA, the CDR3 is TGTGCCAGCAGCTTTATGGGATATGGGAACACTGAAGCTTTCTTT. Protein sequence: CASSFMGYGNTEAFF.